These 27 T cell receptor beta chains were sequenced from one sample in a study of identical twins. TCRdb re-called the 5' RACE reads with MiXCR, one entry per CDR3 protein. In the table there are about 690,000 distinct CDR3 sequences, around 5.7% of which are singletons. The specimen sequenced was naive T cells sorted from blood. These receptors were collected from a man aged 18 to 29 in good health.

This clonotype was counted at least ten times. The CDR3 DNA reads as TGTGCCATCAGTGAAGGGACAGGGGCATATAGCAATCAGCCCCAGCATTTT. It yields the protein CAISEGTGAYSNQPQHF. J is TRBJ1-5 and V is TRBV10-3; 10 bases are shared with TRBD1. The length of the CDR3 is 17 residues. In germline, CDR1 is ENHRY, CDR2 SYGVKD. Germline trimming cut 3 bases from V and 0 bases from J; bases unmatched to any gene: 5.

This clonotype has only a few counts. The rearrangement uses TRBV30 and TRBJ1-4; D not resolved. CDR1 GTSNPN and CDR2 SVGIG come from the germline V gene (reference sequence). With 2 bases removed from V and 8 bases from J, the gap between germline ends came to 12 bases. This CDR3 comprises 13 residues. CDR3 nucleotide sequence: TGTGCCTGGAGTCTACAGAAGCAAGAAAAACTGTTTTTT. This codes for CAWSLQKQEKLFF. The full variable domain, its missing parts supplied by reference TRBV30 and TRBJ1-4, is SQTIHQWPATLVQPVGSPLSLECTVEGTSNPNLYWYRQAAGRGLQLLFYSVGIGQISSEVPQNLSASRPQDRQFILSSKKLLLSDSGFYLCAWSLQKQEKLFFGSGTQLSVL.

This chain links TRBV9 with TRBJ2-1, with D perhaps TRBD2 (6 bases). Germline V CDR1 and CDR2: SGDLS, YYNGEE. CDR3 length equals 15 residues. The V gene lost 0 bases and the J gene lost 5 bases, with 12 bases spanning the gap. The CDR3 loop is CASSVVGSGNNEQFF. CDR3 nucleotide sequence: TGTGCCAGCAGCGTAGTCGGTAGCGGAAACAATGAGCAGTTCTTC.

This clonotype was detected ten times or more. The chain links TRBV20-1 to TRBJ1-5; maybe TRBD1 (6 bases). Trimming removed 1 base from V and 7 bases from J, with 14 bases in between. The V gene's germline CDR1 is DFQATT and CDR2 SNEGSKA (reference sequence). This CDR3 region has 14 residues. DNA for the CDR3: TGCAGTGCTAGAGGAGGGGGGCTCGAACAGCCCCAGCATTTT. Translating gives CSARGGGLEQPQHF.

This CDR3 is CASSHTTGGNTEAFF. The CDR3 nucleotides read TGTGCCAGCAGCCATACGACAGGGGGGAACACTGAAGCTTTCTTT. The rearrangement joins TRBV3-1 to TRBJ1-1; 9 bases match TRBD1. The CDR3 length is 15 residues. Germline V gives CDR1 LGHDT, CDR2 YNNKEL (reference sequence). Trimming cost V 3 bases and J 1 base; bases outside gene matches: 3.

This clonotype was recorded only once. This chain links TRBV20-1 with TRBJ2-3, with 8 bases identical to TRBD1. CDR3 size: 15 residues. V lost 6 bases and J lost 3; bases outside the gene matches: 11. Germline CDR1 DFQATT, CDR2 SNEGSKA (reference sequence). The CDR3 protein is CSARKTGVRTDTQYF. In nucleotides, the CDR3 is TGCAGTGCAAGAAAGACAGGGGTTCGGACAGATACGCAGTATTTT.

This clonotype occurred many times. The chain employs TRBV10-3 and TRBJ2-7, with 9 bases aligning to TRBD1. CDR1 and CDR2 from the germline V gene are ENHRY and SYGVKD. The CDR3 sequence is 15 residues long. The V and J ends lost 0 bases and 2 bases, in that order; junction bases with no gene match: 2. The DNA of the CDR3 is TGTGCCATCAGTGAGTCCGGGACAGGGACCTACGAGCAGTACTTC. Its translation is CAISESGTGTYEQYF.

V is TRBV15 and J is TRBJ2-6; 11 bases match TRBD2. V shed 3 bases and J 3 bases; nucleotides not matched to a gene: 4. This CDR3 is 17 amino acids long. From germline, CDR1 is LNHNV and CDR2 YYDKDF (reference sequence). The CDR3 protein is CATSSQLAGDGANVLTF. The CDR3 bases are TGTGCCACCAGCAGCCAACTAGCGGGAGATGGGGCCAACGTCCTGACTTTC. The full variable domain, in which reference TRBV15 and TRBJ2-6 provide the parts outside the CDR3, is DAMVIQNPRYQVTQFGKPVTLSCSQTLNHNVMYWYQQKSSQAPKLLFHYYDKDFNNEADTPDNFQSRRPNTSFCFLDIRSPGLGDTAMYLCATSSQLAGDGANVLTFGAGSRLTVL.

This clonotype has ten or more counts. This sequence joins TRBV20-1 and TRBJ2-1; 13 bases align to TRBD2. V lost 5 bases to trimming and J lost 6 bases; unmatched junction nucleotides: 7. CDR1 is DFQATT, CDR2 SNEGSKA, per germline (reference sequence). This CDR3 is 15 amino acids long. In nucleotides, the CDR3 is TGCAGTGCTGAACCGGGACTAGCGGGGACCAATGAGCAGTTCTTC. It translates to CSAEPGLAGTNEQFF.

This clonotype was counted ten times or more. J is TRBJ2-7 and V is TRBV5-1; 10 bases are shared with TRBD2. This CDR3 spans 14 amino acids. V was clipped by 3 bases and J by 3 bases; unmatched bases: 3. Germline-derived CDR1 and CDR2 are SGHRS and YFSETQ. CDR3 protein: CASSWTSGGYEQYF. As DNA, the CDR3 is TGCGCCAGCAGCTGGACTAGCGGTGGCTACGAGCAGTACTTC.

This clonotype showed up many times. The chain links TRBV7-2 to TRBJ1-5, with 10 bases aligning to TRBD1. With 5 bases clipped from V and 6 bases from J, the junction kept 7 bases outside the gene matches. CDR3 length: 15 amino acids. CDR1 SGHTA and CDR2 FQGNSA come from the germline V gene. The CDR3 nucleotides read TGTGCCAGCAGCCAAGGGACAGGGGCGACTCAGCCCCAGCATTTT. Translation: CASSQGTGATQPQHF.

This clonotype was seen many times. This chain links TRBV29-1 with TRBJ2-2, with 7 bases that match TRBD2. Germline-derived CDR1 and CDR2 are SQVTM and ANQGSEA. Trimming took 4 bases from V and 1 from J; bases not matched to a gene: 3. The CDR3 has 14 amino acids. CDR3 loop: CSVVLAENTGELFF. As DNA, the CDR3 is TGCAGCGTTGTCCTAGCGGAGAACACCGGGGAGCTGTTTTTT.

This clonotype has at least ten counts. V is TRBV10-3 and J is TRBJ2-1; TRBD2 agrees at 14 bases. J was trimmed by 6 bases and V by 8 bases; bases with no gene match: 3. CDR3 length: 14 amino acids. Germline V gene data show CDR1 as ENHRY and CDR2 as SYGVKD. The CDR3 bases are TGTGCCATCGGAGGGACTAGCGGGAGCAATGAGCAGTTCTTC. This translates into CAIGGTSGSNEQFF.

This clonotype was counted ten times or more. J is TRBJ1-4 and V is TRBV10-3; the D gene is possibly TRBD1 (6 bases). The V end was cut by 5 bases, the J end by 0 bases, with 13 bases between. Germline V CDR1 and CDR2: ENHRY, SYGVKD. The CDR3 consists of 16 residues. DNA of the CDR3: TGTGCCATCAGTCCCCAGGGGCCCCCAACTAATGAAAAACTGTTTTTT. It translates to CAISPQGPPTNEKLFF.

The V call is TRBV28, the J call TRBJ1-1; D gene ambiguous. This CDR3 is built from 14 residues. Germline V gives CDR1 MDHEN, CDR2 SYDVKM. Trimming took 2 bases from V and 1 from J, leaving 8 bases between them. CDR3 coding DNA: TGTGCCAGCAGTTTAGGGAGCCGGAACACTGAAGCTTTCTTT. This gives the protein CASSLGSRNTEAFF. The full variable domain, its missing parts supplied by reference TRBV28 and TRBJ1-1, is DVKVTQSSRYLVKRTGEKVFLECVQDMDHENMFWYRQDPGLGLRLIYFSYDVKMKEKGDIPEGYSVSREKKERFSLILESASTNQTSMYLCASSLGSRNTEAFFGQGTRLTVV.

This clonotype was counted between two and nine times. This chain connects TRBV20-1 to TRBJ2-1; D might be TRBD1 (5 bases). Germline CDR1 DFQATT, CDR2 SNEGSKA (reference sequence). The V end was cut by 2 bases, the J end by 1 base, with 9 bases between. The CDR3 totals 14 residues. CDR3 sequence reads: CSARNGASYNEQFF. The CDR3 nucleotides are TGCAGTGCTAGAAATGGGGCTTCCTACAATGAGCAGTTCTTC.

This sequence joins TRBV7-9 and TRBJ2-7, with 7 bases lining up with TRBD2. The V gene end was trimmed by 2 bases and the J gene end by 7 bases; junction bases not matched to a gene: 11. Looked up from germline, CDR1 is SEHNR and CDR2 is FQNEAQ (reference sequence). The CDR3 is 15 residues long. The CDR3 reads CASSLSGRAFEEQYV. As DNA, the CDR3 is TGTGCCAGCAGCTTAAGTGGGAGGGCCTTCGAGGAGCAGTACGTC.

This clonotype showed up many times. The chain has TRBV4-2 and TRBJ1-1; TRBD1 might be the D (5 bases). The CDR3 consists of 15 residues. Looked up from germline, CDR1 is LGHNA and CDR2 is YNFKEQ. V was shortened by 0 bases and J by 2 bases, with 10 bases between the two germline ends. The CDR3 sequence is CASSQDDSLNTEAFF. CDR3 in DNA: TGTGCCAGCAGCCAAGATGACAGCCTTAACACTGAAGCTTTCTTT.

Notes on this clonotype: One base away lies a much larger clone, so this may be a sequencing read error. The CDR3 DNA sequence: TGTGCCAGCAACATGAACACTGAAGCTTTCTTT. Protein: CASNMNTEAFF. The chain combines TRBV7-9 with TRBJ1-1; D not resolved. The germline gives CDR1 SEHNR, CDR2 FQNEAQ (reference sequence). The V gene lost 7 bases and the J gene lost 0 bases, with 3 bases spanning the gap. The CDR3 is 11 amino acids.

V gene TRBV7-9 combines with J gene TRBJ2-7; 7 positions agree with TRBD1. The CDR3 length is 13 residues. Germline V gene sequence: CDR1 SEHNR, CDR2 FQNEAQ (reference sequence). The V segment lost 5 bases and the J segment 3 bases; nucleotides outside the gene matches: 4. The CDR3 nucleotides are TGTGCCAGCAGCAGAAGGGACAGCTACGAGCAGTACGTC. This translates into CASSRRDSYEQYV.

This clonotype showed up many times. This chain connects TRBV24-1 to TRBJ2-2, with 7 positions matching TRBD2. Germline V gene data show CDR1 as KGHDR and CDR2 as SFDVKD. Trimming took 9 bases from V and 2 from J; bases not matched to a gene: 8. This CDR3 has 15 amino acids. The CDR3 here is CATLGSGDNTGELFF. CDR3 coding DNA: TGTGCCACCTTGGGCAGCGGGGATAACACCGGGGAGCTGTTTTTT.

This clonotype was seen at least ten times. This chain connects TRBV20-1 to TRBJ2-3; 11 nucleotides match TRBD2. There are 14 residues in the CDR3. Germline V gene sequence: CDR1 DFQATT, CDR2 SNEGSKA (reference sequence). The J segment lost 7 bases and the V segment lost 4 bases, leaving 7 bases of the junction unmatched. CDR3 nucleotide sequence: TGCAGTGCTATGTTAGCGGGAGGGCCGAATACGCAGTATTTT. Translated: CSAMLAGGPNTQYF.

Only a few counts were recorded for this clonotype. The CDR3 DNA sequence: TGTGCCAGCAGTTTTAGGGGACGGGTCGGGGAGCTGTTTTTT. It is translated as CASSFRGRVGELFF. This chain joins TRBV12-3 or TRBV12-4 and TRBJ2-2; D possibly matches TRBD1 or TRBD2 (5 bases each). Trimming took 3 bases from V and 7 from J, leaving 12 bases between them. The length of the CDR3 is 14 residues.

This clonotype was seen repeatedly, ten times or more. The J gene is TRBJ2-7, the V gene TRBV4-3, with TRBD1 identical over 10 bases. The CDR3 spans 15 residues. The germline CDR1 and CDR2 sequences are LGHNA and YSLEER. V lost 1 base and J lost 6; bases outside the gene matches: 6. The DNA for the CDR3 is TGCGCCAGCAGCCAAGCCGGGACAGGGGAATTCGAGCAGTACTTC. Encoded protein: CASSQAGTGEFEQYF.

In its sample, this clonotype was seen many times. This chain joins TRBV20-1 and TRBJ1-3; 8 nucleotides agree with TRBD1. Germline values: CDR1 DFQATT, CDR2 SNEGSKA (reference sequence). The CDR3 consists of 15 residues. J gave up 0 bases and V 3 bases, and 4 bases lay outside the gene matches. CDR3 nucleotide sequence: TGCAGTGCTAGCCCTGGGACAGGCTCTGGAAACACCATATATTTT. Translated: CSASPGTGSGNTIYF.

This clonotype appeared many times. This rearrangement joins TRBV7-9 to TRBJ2-1; D assignment may be TRBD1 or TRBD2 (6 bases each). The CDR3 spans 16 residues. V shed 6 bases and J shed 3 bases, with 18 bases lying between them. The germline V gene has CDR1 SEHNR and CDR2 FQNEAQ (reference sequence). DNA of the CDR3: TGTGCCAGCAGTCCCGTAGGGGGGACTGGCTACAATGAGCAGTTCTTC. Translating gives CASSPVGGTGYNEQFF.

This clonotype was found a few times. CDR3 loop: CASSLARRREAYTGELFF. The CDR3, as DNA: TGCGCCAGCAGCTTGGCCCGGAGAAGGGAGGCCTACACCGGGGAGCTGTTTTTT. V gene TRBV5-1 combines with J gene TRBJ2-2; D perhaps matches TRBD2 (6 bases). The CDR3 runs to 18 residues. V was pared by 0 bases and J by 3 bases, with 18 bases between. The germline V gene encodes CDR1 SGHRS and CDR2 YFSETQ.